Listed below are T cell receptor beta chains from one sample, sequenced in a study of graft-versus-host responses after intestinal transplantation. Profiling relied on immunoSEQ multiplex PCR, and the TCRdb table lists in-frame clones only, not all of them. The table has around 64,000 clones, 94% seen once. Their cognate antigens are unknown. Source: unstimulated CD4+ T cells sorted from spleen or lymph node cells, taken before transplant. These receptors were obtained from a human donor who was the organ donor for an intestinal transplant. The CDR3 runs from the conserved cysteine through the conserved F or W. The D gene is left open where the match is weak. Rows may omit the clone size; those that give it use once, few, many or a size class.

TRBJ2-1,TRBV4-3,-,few,CASSRRGTYNEQFF,TGCGCCAGCAGCCGACGGGGCACCTACAATGAGCAGTTCTTC
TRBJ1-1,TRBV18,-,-,CASSPRSREVTEAFF,TGTGCCAGCTCACCAAGGAGCAGGGAGGTCACTGAAGCTTTCTTT
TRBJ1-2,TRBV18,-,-,CASSPLGTQGSQGYTF,TGTGCCAGCTCACCGCTAGGGACCCAGGGGTCGCAAGGCTACACCTTC
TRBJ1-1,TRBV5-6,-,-,CASSFSNTEAFF,TGTGCCAGCAGCTTTAGTAACACTGAAGCTTTCTTT
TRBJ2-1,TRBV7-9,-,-,CASSIQGWEQFF,TGTGCCAGCAGTATACAGGGCTGGGAGCAGTTCTTC
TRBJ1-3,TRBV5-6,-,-,CASSFSGNTIYF,TGTGCCAGCAGCTTCTCTGGAAACACCATATATTTT
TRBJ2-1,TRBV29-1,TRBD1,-,CSTRTGGYNEQFF,TGCAGCACCCGGACAGGGGGGTACAATGAGCAGTTCTTC
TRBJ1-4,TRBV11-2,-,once,CASSPGTITNEKLFF,TGTGCCAGCAGCCCGGGGACAATAACTAATGAAAAACTGTTTTTT
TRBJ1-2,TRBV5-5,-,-,CASREGWQGSYTF,TGTGCCAGCAGAGAAGGGTGGCAGGGGAGCTACACCTTC
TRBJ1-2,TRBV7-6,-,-,CASSPGLTLGYTF,TGTGCCAGCAGCCCGGGACTTACCCTAGGCTACACCTTC
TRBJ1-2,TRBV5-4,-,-,CASSLGYGYTF,TGTGCCAGCAGCTTGGGCTATGGCTACACCTTC
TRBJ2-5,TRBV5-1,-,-,CASSLDRGPAETQYF,TGCGCCAGCAGCTTGGATCGGGGGCCCGCGGAGACCCAGTACTTC
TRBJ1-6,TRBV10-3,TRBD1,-,CAISDPGQGNSPLHF,TGTGCCATCAGTGATCCCGGACAGGGAAATTCACCCCTCCACTTT
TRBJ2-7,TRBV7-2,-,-,CASSLDGSYEQYF,TGTGCCAGCAGCTTAGATGGGTCCTACGAGCAGTACTTC
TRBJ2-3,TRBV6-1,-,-,CASSWSADTQYF,TGTGCCAGCAGTTGGAGCGCAGATACGCAGTATTTT
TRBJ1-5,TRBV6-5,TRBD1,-,CASKGQGAGQPQHF,TGTGCCAGCAAAGGACAGGGGGCTGGCCAGCCCCAGCATTTT
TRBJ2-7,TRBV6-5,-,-,CASSNRAYEQYF,TGTGCCAGCAGCAACAGGGCCTACGAGCAGTACTTC